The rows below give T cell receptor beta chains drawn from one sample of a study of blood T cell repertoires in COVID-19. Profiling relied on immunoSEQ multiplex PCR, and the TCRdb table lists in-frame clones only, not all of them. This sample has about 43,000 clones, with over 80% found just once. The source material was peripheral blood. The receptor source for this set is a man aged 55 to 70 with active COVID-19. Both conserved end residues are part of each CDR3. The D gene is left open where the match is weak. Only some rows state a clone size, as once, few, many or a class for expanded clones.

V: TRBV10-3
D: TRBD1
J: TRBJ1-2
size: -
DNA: TGTGCCATCAGTGGGGACAGTGCCTATGGCTACACCTTC
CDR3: CAISGDSAYGYTF

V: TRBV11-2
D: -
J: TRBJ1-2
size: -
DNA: TGTGCCAGCAAGTGGTTCAGGGATAACTATGGCTACACCTTC
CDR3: CASKWFRDNYGYTF

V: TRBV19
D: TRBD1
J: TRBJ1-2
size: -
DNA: TGTGCCAGTAGTATAAGACAGGGAGGCTATGGCTACACCTTC
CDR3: CASSIRQGGYGYTF

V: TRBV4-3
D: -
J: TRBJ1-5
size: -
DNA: TGCGCCAGCAGCCAAGATCAGAATCAGCCCCAGCATTTT
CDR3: CASSQDQNQPQHF

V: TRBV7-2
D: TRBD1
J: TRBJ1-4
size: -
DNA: TGTGCCAGCAGCTTAGGGGACAGTGCAACTAATGAAAAACTGTTTTTT
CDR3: CASSLGDSATNEKLFF

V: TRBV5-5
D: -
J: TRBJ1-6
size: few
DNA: TGTGCCAGCAGCTTGGAAGGTCAGGAGGTTTCACCCCTCCACTTT
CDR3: CASSLEGQEVSPLHF

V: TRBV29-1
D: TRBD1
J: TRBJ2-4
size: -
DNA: TGCAGCGTCCTAAACAGGGGTGGGGAAGCCAAAAACATTCAGTACTTC
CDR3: CSVLNRGGEAKNIQYF

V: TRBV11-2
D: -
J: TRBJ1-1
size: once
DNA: TGTGCCAGCACCCCCGGGCCTGGACTCACTGAAGCTTTCTTT
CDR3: CASTPGPGLTEAFF

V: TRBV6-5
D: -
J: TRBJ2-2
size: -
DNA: TGTGCCAGCAAACGCAGGGGGGAGCTGTTTTTT
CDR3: CASKRRGELFF

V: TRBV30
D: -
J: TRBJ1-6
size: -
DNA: TGTGCCTGGAGTGGGCCCGGGACACCTAAGAATTCACCCCTCCACTTT
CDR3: CAWSGPGTPKNSPLHF

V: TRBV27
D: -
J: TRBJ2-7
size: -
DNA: TGTGCCAGCAGTCAAACAGGACCCTCCTACGAGCAGTACTTC
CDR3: CASSQTGPSYEQYF

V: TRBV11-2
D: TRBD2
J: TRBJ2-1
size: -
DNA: TGTGCCAGCAGTCCTCCGGGACTAGTCAATGAGCAGTTCTTC
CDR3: CASSPPGLVNEQFF

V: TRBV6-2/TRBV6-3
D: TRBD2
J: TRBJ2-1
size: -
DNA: TGTGCCAGCAGTCGACTAGCGGGGGTGGGGTACAATGAGCAGTTCTTC
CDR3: CASSRLAGVGYNEQFF

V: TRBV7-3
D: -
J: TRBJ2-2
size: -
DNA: TGTGCCAGCAGCCCGAACGGGGCAGCGGGTGGGGAGCTGTTTTTT
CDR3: CASSPNGAAGGELFF

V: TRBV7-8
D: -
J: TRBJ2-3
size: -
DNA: TGTGCCAGCAGCATGACAGAAGAGTATATCACAGATACGCAGTATTTT
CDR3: CASSMTEEYITDTQYF

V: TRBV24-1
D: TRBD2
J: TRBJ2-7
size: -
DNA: TGTGCCACCAGTGACTCTAGCGGACACTCCTACGAGCAGTACTTC
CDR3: CATSDSSGHSYEQYF

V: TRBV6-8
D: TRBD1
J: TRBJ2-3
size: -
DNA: TGTGCCAGCAGTTACGCGGAAGACAGGGGGCGGGGAGATACGCAGTATTTT
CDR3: CASSYAEDRGRGDTQYF

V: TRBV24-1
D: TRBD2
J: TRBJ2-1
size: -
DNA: TGTGCCACCAGTGATGCTTTCGGCGGGAGCGGCCTCAGCTCCTACAATGAGCAGTTCTTC
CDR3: CATSDAFGGSGLSSYNEQFF

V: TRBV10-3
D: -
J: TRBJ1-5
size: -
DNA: TGTGCCATCAGTGAGGGACAGAACAATCAGCCCCAGCATTTT
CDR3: CAISEGQNNQPQHF

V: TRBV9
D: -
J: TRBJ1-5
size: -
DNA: TGTGCCAGCAGACAGGGTTTGGATCAGCCCCAGCATTTT
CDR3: CASRQGLDQPQHF

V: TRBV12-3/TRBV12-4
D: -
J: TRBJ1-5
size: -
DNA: TGTGCCAGCAGTTTAGAAAGAGATCAGCCCCAGCATTTT
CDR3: CASSLERDQPQHF

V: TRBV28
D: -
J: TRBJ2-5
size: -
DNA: TGTGCCAGCAGTGGGTATCGGGTACAAGAGACCCAGTACTTC
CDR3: CASSGYRVQETQYF

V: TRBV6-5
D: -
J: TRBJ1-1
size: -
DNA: -
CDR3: CASSSSKGGPTEAFF

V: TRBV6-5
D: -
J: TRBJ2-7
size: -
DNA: TGTGCCAGCAGTTACCGGGACTCCTACGAGCAGTACTTC
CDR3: CASSYRDSYEQYF

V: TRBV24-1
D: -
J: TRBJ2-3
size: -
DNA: TGTGCCACCAGTGATCCCCCGGGACGGGGCAGCGGGAGCACAGATACGCAGTATTTT
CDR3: CATSDPPGRGSGSTDTQYF

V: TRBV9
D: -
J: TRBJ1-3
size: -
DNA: TGTGCCAGCAGCGGACGGGATTTTTCTGGAAACACCATATATTTT
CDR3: CASSGRDFSGNTIYF

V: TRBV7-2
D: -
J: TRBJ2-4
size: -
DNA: TGTGCCAGCAGCTTAGAGGAGGGGCAGACCATTCAGTACTTC
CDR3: CASSLEEGQTIQYF

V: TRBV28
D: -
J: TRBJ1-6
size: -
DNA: TGTGCCAGCATCAGCTCCTATAATTCACCCCTCCACTTT
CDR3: CASISSYNSPLHF

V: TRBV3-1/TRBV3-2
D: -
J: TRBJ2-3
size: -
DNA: TGTGCCAGCAGCCAAGATGGGCGCCGGGGGAGGACAGATACGCAGTATTTT
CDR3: CASSQDGRRGRTDTQYF

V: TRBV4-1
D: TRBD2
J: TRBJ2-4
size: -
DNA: TGCGCCAGCAGCCTACCGGGACTAGCGGACATTCAGTACTTC
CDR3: CASSLPGLADIQYF

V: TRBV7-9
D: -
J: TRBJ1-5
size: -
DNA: TGTGCCAGCAGCCAAACAGGGATGAACAATCAGCCCCAGCATTTT
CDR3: CASSQTGMNNQPQHF

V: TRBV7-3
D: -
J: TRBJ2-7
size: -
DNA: TGTGCCAGCAGCTTGTCCGGGTCAAACGAGCAGTACTTC
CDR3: CASSLSGSNEQYF

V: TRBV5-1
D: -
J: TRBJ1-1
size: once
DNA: TGCGCCAGCAGCCCCTGGGGGGTGGCCACTGAAGCTTTCTTT
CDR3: CASSPWGVATEAFF

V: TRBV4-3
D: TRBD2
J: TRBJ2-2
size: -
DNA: TGCGCCAGCAGCCAAGGCGGGGGGGCAACCGGGGAGCTGTTTTTT
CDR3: CASSQGGGATGELFF

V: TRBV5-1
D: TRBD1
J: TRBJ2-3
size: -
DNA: TGCGCCAGCAGCACCCTATCAGGGGGTACGCAGTATTTT
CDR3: CASSTLSGGTQYF

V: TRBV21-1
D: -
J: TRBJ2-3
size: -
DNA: TGTGCCAGCAGCAAAGATCTAGATACGCAGTATTTT
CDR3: CASSKDLDTQYF

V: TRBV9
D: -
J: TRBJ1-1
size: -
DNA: TGTGCCAGCAGCGTAGCGGTCATGAACACTGAAGCTTTCTTT
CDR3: CASSVAVMNTEAFF

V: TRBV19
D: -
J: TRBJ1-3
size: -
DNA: TGTGCCAGTAGTGCTACAACCGGGACACACTCTGGAAACACCATATATTTT
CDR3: CASSATTGTHSGNTIYF

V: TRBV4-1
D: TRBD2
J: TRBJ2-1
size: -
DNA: TGCGCCAGCAGCCTCGGGGAGCGGGGCTACAATGAGCAGTTCTTC
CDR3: CASSLGERGYNEQFF

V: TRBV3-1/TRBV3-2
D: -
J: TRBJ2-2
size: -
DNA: TGTGCCAGCAGTCCCTCGGGGGGCTCCGGAATCGGGGAGCTGTTTTTT
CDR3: CASSPSGGSGIGELFF

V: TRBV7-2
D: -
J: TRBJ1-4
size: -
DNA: TGTGCCAGCAACCATAGAGGGGGGGGAACTAATGAAAAACTGTTTTTT
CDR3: CASNHRGGGTNEKLFF

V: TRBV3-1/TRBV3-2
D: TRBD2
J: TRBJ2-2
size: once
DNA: TGTGCCAGCAGCCAAGGCGGGGGGGCCTTCACCGGGGAGCTGTTTTTT
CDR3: CASSQGGGAFTGELFF

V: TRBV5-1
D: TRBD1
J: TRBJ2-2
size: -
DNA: TGCGCCAGCAGCATAGACAGGGGGAACACCGGGGAGCTGTTTTTT
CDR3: CASSIDRGNTGELFF

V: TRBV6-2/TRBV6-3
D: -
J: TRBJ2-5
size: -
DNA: TGTGCCAGCAGCCCACTAGACGCAGCAGAGACCCAGTACTTC
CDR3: CASSPLDAAETQYF

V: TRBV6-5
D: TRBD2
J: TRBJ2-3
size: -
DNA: TGTGCCAGCATACCCGCGGGGGTGGTGACAGATACGCAGTATTTT
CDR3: CASIPAGVVTDTQYF

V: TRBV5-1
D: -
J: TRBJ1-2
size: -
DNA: TGCGCCAGCAGCTTGGAGGTAACAGGGAACTATGGCTACACCTTC
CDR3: CASSLEVTGNYGYTF

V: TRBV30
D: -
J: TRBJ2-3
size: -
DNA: TGTGCCTGGAGCTCAGGGAGGAGGGCAGATACGCAGTATTTT
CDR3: CAWSSGRRADTQYF

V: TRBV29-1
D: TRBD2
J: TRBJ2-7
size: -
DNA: TGCAGCGCCCAACCGGGACCGTGGGAGGGCGAGCAGTACTTC
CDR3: CSAQPGPWEGEQYF

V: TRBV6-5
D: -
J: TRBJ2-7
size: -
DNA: TGTGCCAGCAGTTACTCGATGGCGGCCCTTCTCTACGAGCAGTACTTC
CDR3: CASSYSMAALLYEQYF

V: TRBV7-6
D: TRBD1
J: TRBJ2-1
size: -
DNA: TGTGCCAGCAGCCGGACAGGGGTCTACAATGAGCAGTTCTTC
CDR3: CASSRTGVYNEQFF

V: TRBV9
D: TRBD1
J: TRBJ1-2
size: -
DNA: TGTGCCAGCAGCGTAGACACAGGGGGCTATGGCTACACCTTC
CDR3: CASSVDTGGYGYTF

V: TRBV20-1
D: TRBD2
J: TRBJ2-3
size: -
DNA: TGCAGTGCTAGTGCGGGGGTCGATACGCAGTATTTT
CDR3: CSASAGVDTQYF